One and the same sample provided the 4 T cell receptor beta chains below, sequenced in a study of T-cell memory formation after mild COVID-19. TCRdb used MiXCR to reprocess the 5' RACE reads, holding one entry per CDR3 protein. The repertoire holds about 430,000 distinct CDR3 sequences, under 20% seen once, with roughly 21% in the top ten. The specimen was PBMCs or a T cell subset sorted from them (not recorded which). The receptors were sampled from a man between 18 and 35 years old who had mild COVID-19 (a few samples of this study predate the infection). Cell type and time point are not known.

The CDR3 nucleotides are TGCGCCAGCAGCCAAGGGGACAGGGCTGTGGGGTATGGCTACACCTTC. This translates into CASSQGDRAVGYGYTF. The chain combines TRBV4-1 with TRBJ1-2; the match to TRBD1 covers 9 bases. With 1 base clipped from V and 5 bases from J, the junction kept 8 bases outside the gene matches. Germline V gene lookup returns CDR1 MGHRA and CDR2 YSYEKL. The CDR3 has 16 residues.

This clonotype was counted a few times. The V gene is TRBV7-9, the J gene TRBJ2-5; possibly TRBD2 for D (6 bases). The V gene's germline CDR1 is SEHNR and CDR2 FQNEAQ (reference sequence). CDR3 length: 14 residues. V was trimmed by 2 bases and J by 9 bases, leaving 16 bases between them. The CDR3 sequence is CASSLRTGVEAQYF. The CDR3 region has the DNA TGTGCCAGCAGCTTAAGGACGGGGGTCGAGGCCCAGTACTTC.

The J gene is TRBJ2-7, the V gene TRBV9; D is perhaps TRBD2 (7 bases). Trimming pared 0 bases from V and 2 bases from J, leaving 12 bases between. CDR1 and CDR2 (germline): SGDLS, YYNGEE. The CDR3 contains 15 residues. In DNA form, the CDR3 reads TGTGCCAGCAGCGTAGCGGGGGGCTCTGCCTACGAGCAGTACTTC. The encoded protein is CASSVAGGSAYEQYF.

This rearrangement joins TRBV23-1 to TRBJ1-1; D is uncertain. TRBV23-1 is filed as an ORF, its function uncertain. V was clipped by 4 bases and J by 10 bases, with 10 bases between them. The CDR3 runs to 11 residues. This CDR3 reads CASSPGRGAFF. The CDR3 DNA reads as TGCGCCAGCAGTCCGGGAAGAGGAGCTTTCTTT.